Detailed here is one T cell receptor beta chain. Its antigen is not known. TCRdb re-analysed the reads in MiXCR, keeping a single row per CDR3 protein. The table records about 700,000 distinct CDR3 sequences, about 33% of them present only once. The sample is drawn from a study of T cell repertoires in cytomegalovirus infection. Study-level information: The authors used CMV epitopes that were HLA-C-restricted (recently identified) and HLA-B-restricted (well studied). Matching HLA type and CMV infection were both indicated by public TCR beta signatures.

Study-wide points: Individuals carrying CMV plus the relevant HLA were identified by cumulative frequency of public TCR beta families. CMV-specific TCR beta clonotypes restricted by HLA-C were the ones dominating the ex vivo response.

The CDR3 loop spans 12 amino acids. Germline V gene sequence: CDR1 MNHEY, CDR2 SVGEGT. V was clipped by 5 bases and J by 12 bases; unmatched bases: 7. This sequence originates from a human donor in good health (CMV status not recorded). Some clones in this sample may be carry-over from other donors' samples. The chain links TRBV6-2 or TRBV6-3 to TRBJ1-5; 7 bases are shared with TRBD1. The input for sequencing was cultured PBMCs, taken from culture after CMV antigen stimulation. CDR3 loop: CASSRYRGLQHF. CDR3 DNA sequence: TGTGCCAGCAGTCGATACAGGGGTCTCCAGCATTTT.